One sample yielded the 21 T cell receptor beta chains listed below, sequenced in a study of cytomegalovirus exposure and HLA in healthy donors. Primers for the PCR totalled 60 Vbeta and 13 Jbeta. Clones were sequenced by immunoSEQ multiplex PCR, and TCRdb holds only the in-frame ones, with some missing. The repertoire holds about 140,000 clones, with 73% as singletons. The sample was PBMCs. The receptors come from a woman aged 35 to 49 in good health and CMV-seronegative.

J is TRBJ1-4 and V is TRBV6-6, with no clear D. The CDR3 sequence is 13 residues long. Between the trimmed V and J ends, which lost 2 bases and 3 bases, there was a span of 4 bases. The V gene's germline CDR1 is MNHNY and CDR2 SVGAGI (reference sequence). The CDR3 loop reads CASSYVANEKLFF. DNA for the CDR3: TGTGCCAGCAGTTACGTAGCTAATGAAAAACTGTTTTTT.

In the case of this clone: Other DNA sequences within the sample encode an identical CDR3. The chain couples TRBV2 to TRBJ2-2; D might be TRBD1 (6 bases). This CDR3 spans 15 amino acids. V lost 4 bases to trimming and J lost 0 bases, with 9 bases between them. Germline-derived CDR1 and CDR2 are SNHLY and FYNNEI. The CDR3 spells CASSVDRSNTGELFF. Written as DNA, the CDR3 is TGTGCCAGCAGTGTTGACAGGTCGAACACCGGGGAGCTGTTTTTT.

The chain is built from TRBV28 and TRBJ1-1; 9 bases agree with TRBD1. There are 14 residues in the CDR3. CDR1 is MDHEN and CDR2 is SYDVKM in the germline V gene. Germline trimming cut 6 bases from V and 4 bases from J; bases unmatched to any gene: 6. CDR3: CASRTDRGFTEAFF. The CDR3 DNA reads TGTGCCAGCAGAACCGACAGGGGGTTCACTGAAGCTTTCTTT.

This chain joins TRBV5-6 and TRBJ1-1; possibly TRBD1 for D (5 bases). CDR1 is SGHDT and CDR2 is YYEEEE in the germline V gene. CDR3 size: 16 residues. V lost 3 bases and J lost 2, with 17 bases in between. The CDR3 protein is CASSSQGAQRNTEAFF. CDR3 coding DNA: TGTGCCAGCAGCTCCCAAGGGGCCCAACGAAACACTGAAGCTTTCTTT. Full variable domain (missing parts from reference TRBV5-6 and TRBJ1-1): DAGVTQSPTHLIKTRGQQVTLRCSPKSGHDTVSWYQQALGQGPQFIFQYYEEEERQRGNFPDRFSGHQFPNYSSELNVNALLLGDSALYLCASSSQGAQRNTEAFFGQGTRLTVV.

The V call is TRBV18, the J call TRBJ2-2; D might be TRBD1 (6 bases). V lost 2 bases to trimming and J lost 2 bases, with 12 bases between them. There are 16 residues in the CDR3. Germline V lookup: CDR1 KGHSH, CDR2 LQKENI. The CDR3 DNA reads TGTGCCAGCTCACCAGCCGCAGGGGCAAACACCGGGGAGCTGTTTTTT. This codes for CASSPAAGANTGELFF.

The chain has TRBV28 and TRBJ2-1, with 14 nucleotides matching TRBD2. The junction had 5 bases not matched to a gene; V was cut back by 3 bases and J by 7 bases. Germline loops: CDR1 MDHEN, CDR2 SYDVKM. CDR3 size: 16 residues. This chain's CDR3 is CASSLGLAGALNEQFF. The CDR3 DNA reads as TGTGCCAGCAGTTTGGGACTAGCGGGGGCCCTGAATGAGCAGTTCTTC.

This clone has more than one count but fewer than ten. CDR3 nucleotide sequence: TGTGCCAGCAGAAGGGGCACCGGGGAGCTGTTTTTT. Translating it yields CASRRGTGELFF. This chain joins TRBV2 and TRBJ2-2, with D possibly TRBD1 on 5 matching bases. V lost 6 bases to trimming and J lost 4 bases, with 6 bases between them. Germline lookup yields CDR1 SNHLY and CDR2 FYNNEI. The CDR3 has 12 amino acids.

V and J are TRBV5-3 and TRBJ2-7, with D perhaps TRBD1 (6 bases). TRBV5-3 is annotated as an ORF whose role is uncertain. Trimming removed 0 bases from V and 2 bases from J, with 12 bases in between. The length of the CDR3 is 15 residues. The CDR3 coding sequence is TGTGCCAGAAGCTTGGTAGCCCGGGACACCTACGAGCAGTACGTC. Its translation is CARSLVARDTYEQYV.

The J gene is TRBJ2-7, the V gene TRBV20-1; D ambiguous. V gave up 6 bases and J gave up 5 bases, with 11 bases separating them. CDR3 size: 11 residues. Germline CDR1 is DFQATT and CDR2 is SNEGSKA (reference sequence). In DNA, the CDR3 is TGCAGTGCATATTTTATTGACGAGCAGTACTTC. It codes for CSAYFIDEQYF.

The chain couples TRBV5-1 to TRBJ1-6; D might be TRBD1 (5 bases). The CDR3 sequence is 16 residues long. Germline V gene sequence: CDR1 SGHRS, CDR2 YFSETQ. Trimming pared 4 bases from V and 0 bases from J, leaving 11 bases between. The CDR3 spells CASSIRQSSYNSPLHF. The CDR3 nucleotides are TGCGCCAGCAGCATCAGACAGAGCTCCTATAATTCACCCCTCCACTTT.

The chain joins TRBV29-1 to TRBJ1-2; TRBD1 matches at 8 bases. V lost 3 bases and J lost 4; bases outside the gene matches: 10. Germline CDR1 is SQVTM and CDR2 is ANQGSEA. The CDR3 runs 15 residues. As DNA, the CDR3 is TGCAGCGTTGAGAGCTCCGGACAGGGCGGCTATGGCTACACCTTC. Amino acids: CSVESSGQGGYGYTF. Drawing the rest from reference TRBV29-1 and TRBJ1-2, the complete variable domain is SAVISQKPSRDICQRGTSLTIQCQVDSQVTMMFWYRQQPGQSLTLIATANQGSEATYESGFVIDKFPISRPNLTFSTLTVSNMSPEDSSIYLCSVESSGQGGYGYTFGSGTRLTVV.

This clone appeared a few times. The V gene is TRBV5-1, the J gene TRBJ2-2; possible D gene TRBD2, 7 bases. CDR3 length: 14 residues. Germline values: CDR1 SGHRS, CDR2 YFSETQ. Trimming pared 2 bases from V and 3 bases from J, leaving 8 bases between. CDR3 sequence reads: CASSLGGDTGELFF. The CDR3 nucleotides read TGCGCCAGCAGCTTAGGGGGGGACACCGGGGAGCTGTTTTTT.

This chain connects TRBV7-9 to TRBJ1-3; 11 bases are a match to TRBD1. This CDR3 has 19 amino acids. The germline CDR1 and CDR2 sequences are SEHNR and FQNEAQ (reference sequence). With 6 bases clipped from V and 0 bases from J, the junction kept 13 bases outside the gene matches. The CDR3 protein is CASRRLGTGGVSSGNTIYF. The CDR3 bases are TGTGCCAGCAGACGCCTCGGGACAGGGGGAGTAAGCTCTGGAAACACCATATATTTT.

V gene TRBV10-3 combines with J gene TRBJ2-2; a possible D gene is TRBD2 (5 bases). Trimming took 2 bases from V and 8 from J, leaving 18 bases between them. Germline CDR1 is ENHRY and CDR2 is SYGVKD. This CDR3 comprises 16 residues. The CDR3 sequence: CAISEGLSTLFGELFF. Here the CDR3 DNA reads TGTGCCATCAGTGAGGGACTCTCGACTCTTTTTGGGGAGCTGTTTTTT.

The rearrangement joins TRBV12-5 to TRBJ1-5, with D maybe TRBD1 (5 bases). The CDR3 runs 15 residues. Germline V CDR1 and CDR2: LGHNT, FRNRAP. The V and J ends lost 5 bases and 0 bases respectively, with 11 bases between them. The CDR3 coding sequence is TGTGCTAGTGGTCAAGGGGCCCATAGCAATCAGCCCCAGCATTTT. Translated: CASGQGAHSNQPQHF.

The gene calls are TRBV9 and TRBJ2-1, with TRBD2 matching over 12 bases. Germline trimming cut 3 bases from V and 2 bases from J; bases unmatched to any gene: 6. The germline V gene encodes CDR1 SGDLS and CDR2 YYNGEE. The CDR3 has 17 residues. CDR3 protein: CASSGGLAGPPYNEQFF. DNA for the CDR3: TGTGCCAGCAGCGGGGGACTAGCGGGCCCTCCCTACAATGAGCAGTTCTTC.

This clone has only a few counts. The rearrangement links TRBV18 to TRBJ1-4, with 7 bases fitting TRBD1. With 6 bases clipped from V and 3 bases from J, the junction kept 4 bases outside the gene matches. The CDR3 totals 14 residues. Germline-derived CDR1 and CDR2 are KGHSH and LQKENI. DNA of the CDR3: TGTGCCAGCTCGAGACAGGGCTCTAATGAAAAACTGTTTTTT. Translation: CASSRQGSNEKLFF.

The chain employs TRBV6-5 and TRBJ1-2; 8 nucleotides align to TRBD1. Germline V gene data show CDR1 as MNHEY and CDR2 as SVGAGI. Germline trimming cut 0 bases from V and 7 bases from J; bases unmatched to any gene: 7. The CDR3 runs 15 residues. CDR3 coding DNA: TGTGCCAGCAGTTACTCGCCAGGGGGCTCGGGTGGCTACACCTTC. This codes for CASSYSPGGSGGYTF.

This chain links TRBV15 with TRBJ1-5, with a weak D call TRBD1 (5 bases). The CDR3 loop spans 13 amino acids. Germline-derived CDR1 and CDR2 are LNHNV and YYDKDF (reference sequence). Trimming pared 11 bases from V and 4 bases from J, leaving 15 bases between. Here the CDR3 reads CAVGEGSNQPQHF. As DNA, the CDR3 is TGTGCCGTGGGGGAGGGTTCGAATCAGCCCCAGCATTTT.

This clone was seen a few times. The rearrangement links TRBV27 to TRBJ1-4, with D uncertain. In germline, CDR1 is MNHEY, CDR2 SMNVEV (reference sequence). The CDR3 consists of 13 residues. With 5 bases removed from V and 8 bases from J, the gap between germline ends came to 12 bases. The DNA for the CDR3 is TGTGCCAGCAGTGGAGGATTTGACGAAAAACTGTTTTTT. This codes for CASSGGFDEKLFF. Combining the CDR3 with reference TRBV27 and TRBJ1-4 gives the whole variable domain EAQVTQNPRYLITVTGKKLTVTCSQNMNHEYMSWYRQDPGLGLRQIYYSMNVEVTDKGDVPEGYKVSRKEKRNFPLILESPSPNQTSLYFCASSGGFDEKLFFGSGTQLSVL.

V is TRBV12-5 and J is TRBJ2-1; 11 bases fit TRBD2. With 3 bases clipped from V and 0 bases from J, the junction kept 1 base outside the gene matches. The CDR3 consists of 16 residues. Germline CDR1 is LGHNT and CDR2 is FRNRAP. This CDR3 reads CASGFSGGDSYNEQFF. The DNA of the CDR3 is TGTGCTAGTGGTTTTAGCGGGGGGGACTCCTACAATGAGCAGTTCTTC.